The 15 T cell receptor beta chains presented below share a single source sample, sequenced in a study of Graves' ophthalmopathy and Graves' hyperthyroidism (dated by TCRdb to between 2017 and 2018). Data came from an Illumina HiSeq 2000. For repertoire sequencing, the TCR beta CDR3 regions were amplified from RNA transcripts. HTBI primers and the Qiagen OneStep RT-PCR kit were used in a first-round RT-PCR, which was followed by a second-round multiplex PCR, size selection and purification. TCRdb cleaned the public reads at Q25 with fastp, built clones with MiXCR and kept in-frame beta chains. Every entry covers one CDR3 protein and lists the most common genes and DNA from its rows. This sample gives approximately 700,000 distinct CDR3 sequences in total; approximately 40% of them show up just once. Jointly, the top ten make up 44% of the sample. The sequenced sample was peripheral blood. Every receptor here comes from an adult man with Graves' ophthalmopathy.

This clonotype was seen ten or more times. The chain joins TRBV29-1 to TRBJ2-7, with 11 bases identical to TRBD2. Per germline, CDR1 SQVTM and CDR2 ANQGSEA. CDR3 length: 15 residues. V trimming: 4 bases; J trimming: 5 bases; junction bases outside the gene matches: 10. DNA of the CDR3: TGCAGCGTTGGGGGCCTAGCGGGAGGCATCGACGAGCAGTACTTC. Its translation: CSVGGLAGGIDEQYF.

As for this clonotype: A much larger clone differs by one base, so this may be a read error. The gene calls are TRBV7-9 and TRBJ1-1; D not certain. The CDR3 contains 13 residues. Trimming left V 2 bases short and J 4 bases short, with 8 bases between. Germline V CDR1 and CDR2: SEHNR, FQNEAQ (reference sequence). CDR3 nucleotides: TGTGCCAGCAGCTTAATGGGAAGCACTGAAGCTTTCTTT. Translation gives CASSLMGSTEAFF. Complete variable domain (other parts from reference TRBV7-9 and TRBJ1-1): DTGVSQNPRHKITKRGQNVTFRCDPISEHNRLYWYRQTLGQGPEFLTYFQNEAQLEKSRLLSDRFSAERPKGSFSTLEIQRTEQGDSAMYLCASSLMGSTEAFFGQGTRLTVV.

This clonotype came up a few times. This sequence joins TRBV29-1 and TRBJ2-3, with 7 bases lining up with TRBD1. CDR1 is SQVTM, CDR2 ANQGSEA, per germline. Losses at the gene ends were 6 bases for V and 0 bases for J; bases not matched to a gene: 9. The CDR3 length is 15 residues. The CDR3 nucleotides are TGCAGCGTGCTCGGACAGGAAACTAGCACAGATACGCAGTATTTT. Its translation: CSVLGQETSTDTQYF.

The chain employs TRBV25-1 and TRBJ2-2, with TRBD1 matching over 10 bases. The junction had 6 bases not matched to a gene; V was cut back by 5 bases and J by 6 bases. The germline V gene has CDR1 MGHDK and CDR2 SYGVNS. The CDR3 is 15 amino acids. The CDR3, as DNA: TGTGCCAGCAGTTTTGGGACAGGGGATCCCGGGGAGCTGTTTTTT. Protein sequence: CASSFGTGDPGELFF.

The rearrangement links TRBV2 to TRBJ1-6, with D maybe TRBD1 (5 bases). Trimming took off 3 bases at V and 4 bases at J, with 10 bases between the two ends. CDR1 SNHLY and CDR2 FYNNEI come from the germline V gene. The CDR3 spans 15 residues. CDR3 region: CASSEGRRYNSPLHF. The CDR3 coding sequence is TGTGCCAGCAGTGAGGGACGGAGATATAATTCACCCCTCCACTTT. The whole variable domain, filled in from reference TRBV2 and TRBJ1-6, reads EPEVTQTPSHQVTQMGQEVILRCVPISNHLYFYWYRQILGQKVEFLVSFYNNEISEKSEIFDDQFSVERPDGSNFTLKIRSTKLEDSAMYFCASSEGRRYNSPLHFGNGTRLTVT.

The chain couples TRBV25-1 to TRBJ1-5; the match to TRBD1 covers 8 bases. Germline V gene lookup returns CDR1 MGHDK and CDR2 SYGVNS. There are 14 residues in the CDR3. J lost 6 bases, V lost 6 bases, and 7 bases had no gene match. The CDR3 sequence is CASRPDRAGQPQHF. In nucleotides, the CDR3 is TGTGCCAGCAGACCGGACAGGGCCGGTCAGCCCCAGCATTTT. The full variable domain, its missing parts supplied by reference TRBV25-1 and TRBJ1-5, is EADIYQTPRYLVIGTGKKITLECSQTMGHDKMYWYQQDPGMELHLIHYSYGVNSTEKGDLSSESTVSRIRTEHFPLTLESARPSHTSQYLCASRPDRAGQPQHFGDGTRLSIL.

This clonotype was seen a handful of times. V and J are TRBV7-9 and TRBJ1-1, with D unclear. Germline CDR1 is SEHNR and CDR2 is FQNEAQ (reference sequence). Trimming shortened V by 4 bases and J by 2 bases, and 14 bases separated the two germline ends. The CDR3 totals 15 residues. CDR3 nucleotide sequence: TGTGCCAGCAGCTCAAGATTTGACGGCAACACTGAAGCTTTCTTT. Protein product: CASSSRFDGNTEAFF. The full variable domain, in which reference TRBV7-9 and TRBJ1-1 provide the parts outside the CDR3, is DTGVSQNPRHKITKRGQNVTFRCDPISEHNRLYWYRQTLGQGPEFLTYFQNEAQLEKSRLLSDRFSAERPKGSFSTLEIQRTEQGDSAMYLCASSSRFDGNTEAFFGQGTRLTVV.

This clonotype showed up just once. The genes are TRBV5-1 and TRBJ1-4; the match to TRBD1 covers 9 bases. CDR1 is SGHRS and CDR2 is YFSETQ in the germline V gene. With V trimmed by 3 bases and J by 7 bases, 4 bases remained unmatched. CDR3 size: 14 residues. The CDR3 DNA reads TGCGCCAGCAGCTGCCGGGACAGGGTTGAAAAACTGTTTTTT. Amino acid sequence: CASSCRDRVEKLFF.

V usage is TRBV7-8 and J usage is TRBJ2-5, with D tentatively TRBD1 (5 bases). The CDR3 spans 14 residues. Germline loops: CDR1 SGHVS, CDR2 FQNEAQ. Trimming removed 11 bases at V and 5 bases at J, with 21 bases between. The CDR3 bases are TGTGCCTGGATTCAGGGCTCCCTCGGGGAGACCCAGTACTTC. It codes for CAWIQGSLGETQYF.

The CDR3 loop is CASRRTGLNTEAFF. The CDR3 DNA follows: TGTGCCAGCAGAAGAACAGGGTTGAACACTGAAGCTTTCTTT. The V gene is TRBV6-5, the J gene TRBJ1-1; D is possibly TRBD1 (6 bases). The CDR3 contains 14 residues. V lost 6 bases and J lost 0, with 11 bases in between. From germline, CDR1 is MNHEY and CDR2 SVGAGI.

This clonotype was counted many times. The CDR3 reads CASSLEGSGEQYF. The CDR3 region has the DNA TGTGCCAGCAGTTTAGAGGGATCTGGCGAGCAGTACTTC. The rearrangement uses TRBV12-3 or TRBV12-4 and TRBJ2-7; D remains ambiguous. This CDR3 is built from 13 residues. V lost 1 base and J 6 bases, leaving 10 bases between the germline ends.

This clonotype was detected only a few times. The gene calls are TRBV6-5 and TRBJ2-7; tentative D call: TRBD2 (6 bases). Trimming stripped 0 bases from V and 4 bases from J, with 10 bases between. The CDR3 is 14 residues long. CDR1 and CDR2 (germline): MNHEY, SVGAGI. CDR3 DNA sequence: TGTGCCAGCAGTTACTCGTTGGGAGGATACGAGCAGTACTTC. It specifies CASSYSLGGYEQYF.

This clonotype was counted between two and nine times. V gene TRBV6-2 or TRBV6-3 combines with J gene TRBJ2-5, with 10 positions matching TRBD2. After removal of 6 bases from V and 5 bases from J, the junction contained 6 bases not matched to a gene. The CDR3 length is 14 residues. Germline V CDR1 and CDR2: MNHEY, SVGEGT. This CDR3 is CASRNSGRSETQYF. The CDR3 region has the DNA TGTGCCAGCAGGAATAGCGGGAGGAGCGAGACCCAGTACTTC.

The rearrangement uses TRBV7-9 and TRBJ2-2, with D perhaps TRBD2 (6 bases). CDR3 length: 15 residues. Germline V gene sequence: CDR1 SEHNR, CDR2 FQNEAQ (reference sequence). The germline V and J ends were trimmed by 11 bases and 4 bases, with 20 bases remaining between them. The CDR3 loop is CAWRRGAFPTGELFF. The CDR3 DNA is TGTGCCTGGAGGAGGGGTGCCTTCCCCACCGGGGAGCTGTTTTTT.

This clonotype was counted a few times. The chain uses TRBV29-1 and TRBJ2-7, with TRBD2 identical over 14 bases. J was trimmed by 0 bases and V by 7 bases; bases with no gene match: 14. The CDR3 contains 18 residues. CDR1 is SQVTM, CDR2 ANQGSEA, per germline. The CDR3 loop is CSGGGKTSGRASSYEQYF. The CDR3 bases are TGCAGCGGGGGGGGGAAGACTAGCGGGAGGGCGAGCTCCTACGAGCAGTACTTC.